This TCR beta chain derives from a study of blood T cell repertoires in COVID-19. Study summary: Acute and convalescent COVID-19 samples came from the United States, Italy and Spain.

Trimming removed 5 bases from V and 0 bases from J; junction bases left unmatched: 16. CDR1 and CDR2 from the germline V gene are MDHEN and SYDVKM. The CDR3 totals 18 residues. Data came from immunoSEQ multiplex PCR; TCRdb stores just in-frame clones and leaves some out. The profile shows approximately 350,000 clones, 89% of them singletons. Material for sequencing was peripheral blood. The chain couples TRBV28 to TRBJ2-7, with 7 bases matching TRBD1. The receptor was isolated from a man between 35 and 55 years old with acute or convalescent COVID-19. Here the CDR3 DNA reads TGTGCCAGCAGTCCACCGGGACAGCAATTCAAGGGCTCCTACGAGCAGTACTTC. It is translated as CASSPPGQQFKGSYEQYF.